Sequencing of this TCR beta chain was carried out in a study of cytomegalovirus exposure and HLA in healthy donors. Researchers ran the PCR with 60 Vbeta and 13 Jbeta primers. Repertoires were generated with immunoSEQ multiplex PCR, while TCRdb's copy carries only in-frame clones and drops some. The sample consists of approximately 130,000 clones, roughly 80% of them appearing once. Per the germline V gene, CDR1 is PRHDT and CDR2 is FYEKMQ (reference sequence). The CDR3 covers 12 residues. With 3 bases removed from V and 8 bases from J, the gap between germline ends came to 7 bases. Findings and limits, study-wide: Prior analysis indicated that the majority of TCR beta V segments exhibited productivity approximately 87% or approximately 30% of the time. Using the classifier, cytomegalovirus status was reportedly diagnosed with high specificity and sensitivity. Sequencing depth across donors, presence/absence analyses assumed, was roughly uniform.

This clone was seen once. Antigen unknown. The receptor was isolated from a woman aged 45-65 years in good health and CMV-seropositive. Sequencing used PBMCs. The chain has TRBV13 and TRBJ2-2, with no clear D. DNA for the CDR3: TGTGCCAGCAGCTTCGTATCTGGGGAGCTGTTTTTT. This encodes CASSFVSGELFF.